Shown below are 7 T cell receptor beta chains from a single sample sequenced in a study of T cell repertoires in cytomegalovirus infection. Antigen specificity for these receptors is unknown. TCRdb reprocessed the reads via MiXCR and lists one record per CDR3 protein. Of about 570,000 distinct CDR3 sequences listed, around 40% were seen once; the top ten hold around 50%. Sequenced here: cultured PBMCs, sampled from culture after CMV antigen stimulation. The receptors stem from a human donor in good health (CMV status not recorded). Some clones in this sample may be carry-over from other donors' samples.

This clonotype was detected a few times. CDR3 in amino acids: CASSHRRGGRIDEQYF. CDR3 coding DNA: TGTGCCAGCAGTCACCGGAGGGGCGGGAGGATAGACGAGCAGTACTTC. This sequence joins TRBV6-2 or TRBV6-3 and TRBJ2-7; 8 bases match TRBD2. This CDR3 has 16 amino acids. The germline CDR1 and CDR2 sequences are MNHEY and SVGEGT. J gave up 5 bases and V 5 bases, and 14 bases lay outside the gene matches.

The sample holds one count of this clonotype. The chain's CDR3 is CSARLLAGSVNEQFF. The CDR3 bases are TGCAGTGCTAGATTACTAGCGGGGAGCGTCAATGAGCAGTTCTTC. The J gene is TRBJ2-1, the V gene TRBV20-1; 10 nucleotides match TRBD2. Germline V gene sequence: CDR1 DFQATT, CDR2 SNEGSKA (reference sequence). The CDR3 is 15 amino acids. Unmatched junction bases numbered 7, after V lost 2 bases and J lost 6 bases.

This clonotype was recorded only once. A much larger clone lies a single base off, so this may be a read error. This chain links TRBV7-2 with TRBJ1-2; 7 bases are shared with TRBD1. V lost 4 bases and J lost 4; bases outside the gene matches: 6. This CDR3 contains 14 residues. The germline V gene encodes CDR1 SGHTA and CDR2 FQGNSA. The CDR3: CASSSRQGLYGYTF. In DNA, the CDR3 is TGTGCCAGCAGCTCCCGACAGGGCCTCTATGGCTACACCTTC.

In nucleotides, the CDR3 is TGTGCCAGCCTCGCCCGGACGGCACGAACAGATACGCAGTATTTT. Translated, it gives CASLARTARTDTQYF. The J gene is TRBJ2-3, the V gene TRBV6-2 or TRBV6-3; D not certain. CDR3 length equals 15 residues. Per the germline V gene, CDR1 is MNHEY and CDR2 is SVGEGT. With 8 bases removed from V and 3 bases from J, the gap between germline ends came to 18 bases.

The rearrangement joins TRBV4-1 to TRBJ2-2; 16 bases match TRBD2. CDR3 length: 19 residues. Germline V gene sequence: CDR1 MGHRA, CDR2 YSYEKL. V lost 2 bases, J lost 9 bases, and 12 bases stayed unmatched. The CDR3 region is CASSQSSGLAGGQSRELFF. CDR3 DNA sequence: TGCGCCAGCAGCCAATCGTCGGGACTAGCGGGGGGGCAATCCCGGGAGCTGTTTTTT.

This clonotype was seen many times. The gene calls are TRBV7-6 and TRBJ2-5, with TRBD1 as a possible D gene (7 bases). V was clipped by 4 bases and J by 5 bases, with 20 bases between them. The CDR3 is 16 amino acids. The germline V gene has CDR1 SGHVS and CDR2 FNYEAQ. The CDR3 sequence: CASSSIPGGPRETQYF. The CDR3, as DNA: TGTGCCAGCAGCTCGATCCCAGGGGGGCCACGTGAGACCCAGTACTTC.

V gene TRBV19 combines with J gene TRBJ2-6; D is perhaps TRBD1 (5 bases). The CDR3 consists of 16 residues. CDR1 and CDR2 from the germline V gene are LNHDA and SQIVND (reference sequence). Trimming cost V 4 bases and J 4 bases, with 14 bases left between them. This chain's CDR3 is CASSTRQRAGANVLTF. In nucleotides, the CDR3 is TGTGCCAGTAGTACCAGACAGCGTGCGGGGGCCAACGTCCTGACTTTC.